A single sample gave rise to the 15 T cell receptor beta chains below, sequenced in a study of OX40 agonist ivuxolimab in advanced cancers. The library came from the immunoSEQ multiplex PCR assay. The source is immuneACCESS, and TCRdb retained only in-frame sequences with V and J called. Part of the clones is not carried over; for the studies checked, unresolved V genes explain less than half of this, and the remainder is unexplained. This sample is represented by more than 75,000 clones; approximately 85% of them were singletons. The top ten constitute around 0.21% of the sample. Material: CD4+ or CD8+ T cells sorted from blood, obtained in a trial of the OX40 agonist ivuxolimab. The source is an adult with an advanced solid tumor such as melanoma, head and neck, liver or kidney cancer.

The rearrangement uses TRBV2 and TRBJ2-1, with TRBD2 matching 9 bases. CDR1 is SNHLY, CDR2 FYNNEI, per germline. The CDR3 consists of 17 residues. V was pared by 6 bases and J by 2 bases, with 11 bases of the junction left unmatched. In nucleotides, the CDR3 is TGTGCCAGCAGGCACCCTAGCGGGGTCCCCCCCTACAATGAGCAGTTCTTC. Its protein is CASRHPSGVPPYNEQFF.

The chain uses TRBV4-1 and TRBJ2-2; the match to TRBD1 covers 7 bases. V lost 0 bases to trimming and J lost 4 bases; unmatched junction nucleotides: 8. CDR1 and CDR2 from the germline V gene are MGHRA and YSYEKL. The CDR3 is 17 residues long. Here the CDR3 DNA reads TGCGCCAGCAGCCAAGAAGCCGACAGGGCAGGCACCGGGGAGCTGTTTTTT. Residues: CASSQEADRAGTGELFF.

This chain links TRBV28 with TRBJ2-1; D gene uncertain. Germline loops: CDR1 MDHEN, CDR2 SYDVKM. CDR3 length: 11 amino acids. V was pared by 5 bases and J by 8 bases, with 7 bases between. As DNA, the CDR3 is TGTGCCAGCAGTCTAGTAGATGAGCAGTTCTTC. It specifies CASSLVDEQFF.

J is TRBJ2-3 and V is TRBV6-4, with 9 nucleotides matching TRBD2. With 10 bases clipped from V and 1 base from J, the junction kept 21 bases outside the gene matches. The CDR3 totals 19 residues. CDR1 and CDR2 from the germline V gene are MRHNA and SNTAGT. CDR3 region: CAIPSNLAGHPWGTDTQYF. Here the CDR3 DNA reads TGTGCCATCCCGTCCAATCTAGCGGGGCACCCCTGGGGCACAGATACGCAGTATTTT.

The chain couples TRBV29-1 to TRBJ1-5; weak D call: TRBD1 (5 bases). V was shortened by 4 bases and J by 7 bases, with 14 bases between the two germline ends. The CDR3 covers 13 residues. Germline lookup yields CDR1 SQVTM and CDR2 ANQGSEA. The CDR3 region is CSVVVGVGQPQHF. The CDR3 DNA sequence: TGCAGCGTTGTGGTAGGGGTAGGACAGCCCCAGCATTTT. The full variable domain, in which reference TRBV29-1 and TRBJ1-5 provide the parts outside the CDR3, is SAVISQKPSRDICQRGTSLTIQCQVDSQVTMMFWYRQQPGQSLTLIATANQGSEATYESGFVIDKFPISRPNLTFSTLTVSNMSPEDSSIYLCSVVVGVGQPQHFGDGTRLSIL.

This chain uses TRBV5-6 with TRBJ1-1; 9 nucleotides agree with TRBD1. The CDR3 covers 16 residues. Germline V gene data show CDR1 as SGHDT and CDR2 as YYEEEE. V lost 4 bases to trimming and J lost 5 bases; unmatched junction nucleotides: 12. CDR3 loop: CASSRPGTGRVTEAFF. DNA for the CDR3: TGTGCCAGCAGCCGTCCCGGGACAGGGAGGGTTACTGAAGCTTTCTTT.

V gene TRBV6-5 combines with J gene TRBJ1-2; D not resolved. Trimming took 0 bases from V and 1 from J, leaving 6 bases between them. The germline gives CDR1 MNHEY, CDR2 SVGAGI. This CDR3 spans 14 amino acids. The CDR3 nucleotides read TGTGCCAGCAGTTACTCGAGGCGTAACTATGGCTACACCTTC. Its translation: CASSYSRRNYGYTF.

The chain joins TRBV18 to TRBJ2-1; 8 nucleotides match TRBD2. V shed 1 base and J 10 bases; nucleotides not matched to a gene: 15. Germline lookup yields CDR1 KGHSH and CDR2 LQKENI. The CDR3 length is 17 residues. The CDR3 region has the DNA TGTGCCAGCTCACCACGAGCTAGCGGGCCAATTGAGGGGGAGCAGTTCTTC. This translates into CASSPRASGPIEGEQFF. Supplemented by reference TRBV18 and TRBJ2-1, the full variable domain reads NAGVMQNPRHLVRRRGQEARLRCSPMKGHSHVYWYRQLPEEGLKFMVYLQKENIIDESGMPKERFSAEFPKEGPSILRIQQVVRGDSAAYFCASSPRASGPIEGEQFFGPGTRLTVL.

The rearrangement joins TRBV28 to TRBJ2-5; D not resolved. Deletions cut 6 bases from V and 2 bases from J, with 13 bases between. The V gene's germline CDR1 is MDHEN and CDR2 SYDVKM. This CDR3 has 14 amino acids. The CDR3 sequence is CASRFLAAQETQYF. The CDR3 nucleotides are TGTGCCAGCAGATTTCTCGCGGCTCAAGAGACCCAGTACTTC.

This rearrangement joins TRBV29-1 to TRBJ1-4; possibly TRBD1 for D (5 bases). Deletions cut 1 base from V and 11 bases from J, with 20 bases between. The CDR3 is made up of 15 amino acids. In germline, CDR1 is SQVTM, CDR2 ANQGSEA. The CDR3 sequence is CSVEATEQVEGKLFF. As DNA, the CDR3 is TGCAGCGTTGAAGCTACGGAACAGGTGGAGGGGAAACTGTTTTTT.

The chain links TRBV7-3 to TRBJ2-3; no reliable D call. The V end was cut by 5 bases, the J end by 0 bases, with 9 bases between. The germline gives CDR1 SGHTA, CDR2 FQGTGA. The CDR3 consists of 14 residues. The CDR3 nucleotides read TGTGCCAGCAGCCCGTCGATCAGCACAGATACGCAGTATTTT. It codes for CASSPSISTDTQYF.

The CDR3 spells CASSRDRIHEQYF. DNA of the CDR3: TGTGCCAGCAGCCGGGACAGAATCCACGAGCAGTACTTC. V is TRBV25-1 and J is TRBJ2-7; 7 bases are a match to TRBD1. CDR3 length: 13 amino acids. Germline trimming cut 6 bases from V and 5 bases from J; bases unmatched to any gene: 7. CDR1 and CDR2 from the germline V gene are MGHDK and SYGVNS.

The V and J genes are TRBV11-2 and TRBJ1-2; 7 nucleotides agree with TRBD1. The CDR3 has 14 amino acids. CDR1 and CDR2 (germline): SGHAT, FQNNGV. Unmatched junction bases numbered 4, after V lost 0 bases and J lost 6 bases. The CDR3 region is CASSLDPTGNGYTF. Here the CDR3 DNA reads TGTGCCAGCAGCTTAGATCCGACAGGGAATGGCTACACCTTC.

The rearrangement joins TRBV7-2 to TRBJ2-7; D is unclear. Germline CDR1 reads SGHTA; CDR2 reads FQGNSA. The CDR3 covers 11 residues. Trimming removed 3 bases from V and 7 bases from J, with 7 bases in between. The CDR3 is CASSFRREQYF. Here the CDR3 DNA reads TGTGCCAGCAGCTTTCGGCGAGAGCAGTACTTC. The full variable domain, in which reference TRBV7-2 and TRBJ2-7 provide the parts outside the CDR3, is GAGVSQSPSNKVTEKGKDVELRCDPISGHTALYWYRQSLGQGLEFLIYFQGNSAPDKSGLPSDRFSAERTGGSVSTLTIQRTQQEDSAVYLCASSFRREQYFGPGTRLTVT.

This chain uses TRBV19 with TRBJ1-3; no clear D gene. The CDR3 spans 12 residues. The germline V gene has CDR1 LNHDA and CDR2 SQIVND (reference sequence). V lost 10 bases to trimming and J lost 4 bases, with 11 bases between them. The CDR3: CATTRSGNTIYF. DNA for the CDR3: TGTGCCACCACAAGATCCGGAAACACCATATATTTT.